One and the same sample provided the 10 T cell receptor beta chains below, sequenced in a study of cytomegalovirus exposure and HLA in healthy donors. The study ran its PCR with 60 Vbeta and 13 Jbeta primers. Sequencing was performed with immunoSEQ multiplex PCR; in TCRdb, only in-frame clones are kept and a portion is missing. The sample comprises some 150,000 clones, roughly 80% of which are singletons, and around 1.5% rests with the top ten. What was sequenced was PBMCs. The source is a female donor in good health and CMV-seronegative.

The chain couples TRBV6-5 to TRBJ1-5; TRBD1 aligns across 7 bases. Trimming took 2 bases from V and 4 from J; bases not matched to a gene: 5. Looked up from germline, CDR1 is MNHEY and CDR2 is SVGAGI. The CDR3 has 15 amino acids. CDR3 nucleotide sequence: TGTGCCAGCAGTTACGCAAGACAGGGAAATCAGCCCCAGCATTTT. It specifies CASSYARQGNQPQHF.

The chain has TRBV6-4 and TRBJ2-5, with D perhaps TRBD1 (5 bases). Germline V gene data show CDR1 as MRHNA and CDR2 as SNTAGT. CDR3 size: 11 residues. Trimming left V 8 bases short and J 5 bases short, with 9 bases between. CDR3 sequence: CASGARETQYF. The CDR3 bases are TGTGCCAGCGGGGCTAGGGAGACCCAGTACTTC.

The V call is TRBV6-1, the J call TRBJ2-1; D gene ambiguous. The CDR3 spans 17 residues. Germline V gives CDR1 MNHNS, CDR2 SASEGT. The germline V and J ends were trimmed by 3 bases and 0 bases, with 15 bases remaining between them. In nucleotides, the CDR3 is TGTGCCAGCAGTGATTGGGCCGCCAAGAGCTCCTACAATGAGCAGTTCTTC. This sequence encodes CASSDWAAKSSYNEQFF.

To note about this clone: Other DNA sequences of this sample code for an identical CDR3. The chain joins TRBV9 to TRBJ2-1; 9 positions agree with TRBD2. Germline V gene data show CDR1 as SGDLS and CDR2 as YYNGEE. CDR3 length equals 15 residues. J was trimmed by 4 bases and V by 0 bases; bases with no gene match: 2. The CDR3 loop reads CASSVGAGGYNEQFF. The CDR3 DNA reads TGTGCCAGCAGCGTAGGAGCGGGGGGATACAATGAGCAGTTCTTC.

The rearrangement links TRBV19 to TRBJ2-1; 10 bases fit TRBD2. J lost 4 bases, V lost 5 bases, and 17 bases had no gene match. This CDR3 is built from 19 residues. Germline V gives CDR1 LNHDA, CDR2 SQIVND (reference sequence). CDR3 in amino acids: CASSPGLAPSSRLYNEQFF. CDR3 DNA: TGTGCCAGTAGTCCGGGACTAGCGCCATCATCAAGATTATACAATGAGCAGTTCTTC.

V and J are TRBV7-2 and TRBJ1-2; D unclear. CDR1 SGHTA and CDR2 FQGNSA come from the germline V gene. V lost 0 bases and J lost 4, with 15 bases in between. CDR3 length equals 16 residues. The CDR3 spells CASSLAMTPGSYGYTF. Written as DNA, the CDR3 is TGTGCCAGCAGCTTAGCGATGACACCCGGGAGCTATGGCTACACCTTC. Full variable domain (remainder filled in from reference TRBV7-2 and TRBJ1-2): GAGVSQSPSNKVTEKGKDVELRCDPISGHTALYWYRQSLGQGLEFLIYFQGNSAPDKSGLPSDRFSAERTGGSVSTLTIQRTQQEDSAVYLCASSLAMTPGSYGYTFGSGTRLTVV.

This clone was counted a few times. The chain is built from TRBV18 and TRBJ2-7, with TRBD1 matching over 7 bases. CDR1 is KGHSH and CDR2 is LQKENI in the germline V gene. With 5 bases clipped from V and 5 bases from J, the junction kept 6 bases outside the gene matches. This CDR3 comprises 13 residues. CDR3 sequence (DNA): TGTGCCAGCTCATCTGACAGGGCTAACGAGCAGTACTTC. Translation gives CASSSDRANEQYF.

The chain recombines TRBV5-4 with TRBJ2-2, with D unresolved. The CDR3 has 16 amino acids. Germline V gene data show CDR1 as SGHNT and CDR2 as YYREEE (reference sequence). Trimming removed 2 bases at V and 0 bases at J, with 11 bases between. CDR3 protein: CASSFYRVPNTGELFF. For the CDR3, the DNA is TGTGCCAGCAGCTTCTACCGGGTTCCGAACACCGGGGAGCTGTTTTTT.

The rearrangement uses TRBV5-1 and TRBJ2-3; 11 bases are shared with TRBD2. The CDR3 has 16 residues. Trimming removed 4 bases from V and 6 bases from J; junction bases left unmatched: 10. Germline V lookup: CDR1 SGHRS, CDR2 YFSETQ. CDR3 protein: CASSLSGGDPLDTQYF. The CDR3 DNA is TGCGCCAGCAGCCTTAGCGGGGGGGATCCCCTGGATACGCAGTATTTT.

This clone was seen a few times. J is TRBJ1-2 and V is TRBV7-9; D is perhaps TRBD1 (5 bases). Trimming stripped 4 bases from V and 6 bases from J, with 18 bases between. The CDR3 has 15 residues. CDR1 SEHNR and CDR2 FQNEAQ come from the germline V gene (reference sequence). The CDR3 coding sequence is TGTGCCAGCAGCTCCTTAAAACGGGGGGGGGATGGCTACACCTTC. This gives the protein CASSSLKRGGDGYTF.